A selection of T cell receptor beta chains follows, all from one sample in a study of T cell responses to AZD1222 COVID-19 vaccine. The table came from immunoSEQ multiplex PCR; TCRdb's copy has only in-frame clones and leaves some out. The table shows about 170,000 clones, with 93% occurring only once. Sequencing was performed on peripheral blood, taken on day 0 of AZD1222 vaccination. Receptors were obtained from an adult in good health. Both conserved end residues are part of each CDR3. Each record gives: V gene, CDR3 protein.

v_call: TRBV19; cdr3_aa: CASTTGYYGYTF
v_call: TRBV12-2; cdr3_aa: CASRLVNGVPMYYEQYF
v_call: TRBV6-1; cdr3_aa: CASSLLDNEQYF
v_call: TRBV29-1; cdr3_aa: CSVIEGPGYFSPLHF
v_call: TRBV3-1/TRBV3-2; cdr3_aa: CASSQVPSGTDTQYF
v_call: TRBV18; cdr3_aa: CASSLQGQNIEAFF
v_call: TRBV9; cdr3_aa: CASSGTPNQGNTIYF
v_call: TRBV18; cdr3_aa: CASSLAVDTEAFF
v_call: TRBV19; cdr3_aa: CASSRSALQYF
v_call: TRBV11-2; cdr3_aa: CASSLGGLAGGLYNEQFF
v_call: TRBV18; cdr3_aa: CASSLRDYGYTF
v_call: TRBV11-2; cdr3_aa: CASSLDGGQYSSSTEAFF
v_call: TRBV27; cdr3_aa: CASSLLGTGANVLTF
v_call: TRBV2; cdr3_aa: CASSGDLSVVGQPQHF
v_call: TRBV19; cdr3_aa: CASSPGEGSSGNTIYF
v_call: TRBV6-1; cdr3_aa: CASSEEGPNTEAFF
v_call: TRBV3-1/TRBV3-2; cdr3_aa: CASIGLLKEAFF
v_call: TRBV7-7; cdr3_aa: CASSFRKLGTGELFF
v_call: TRBV5-1; cdr3_aa: CASSLEPANTGELFF
v_call: TRBV11-2; cdr3_aa: CASSLPTGGSSYNEQFF
v_call: TRBV5-8; cdr3_aa: CASSLEIPNEQYF
v_call: TRBV30; cdr3_aa: CAWTDRNNSPLHF
v_call: TRBV25-1; cdr3_aa: CASRAPDRGYGYTF
v_call: TRBV10-1; cdr3_aa: CASSRLAGYEQYF
v_call: TRBV19; cdr3_aa: CASYSGGGDTQYF
v_call: TRBV5-5; cdr3_aa: CASSLAGGQYGYTF
v_call: TRBV7-2; cdr3_aa: CASTPFYGGNTEAFF
v_call: TRBV12-1; cdr3_aa: CASSFVFGPDPQHF
v_call: TRBV4-1; cdr3_aa: CASSQDQLGSGNSPLHF
v_call: TRBV11-2; cdr3_aa: CASSLGTGRDGYTF
v_call: TRBV2; cdr3_aa: CATYPTGGSYEQYF
v_call: TRBV6-5; cdr3_aa: CASLDRNYGYTF
v_call: TRBV27; cdr3_aa: CASSLRQVSPNEQFF
v_call: TRBV6-1; cdr3_aa: CASSERGWGSNQPQHF
v_call: TRBV7-9; cdr3_aa: CASSFVGGGETQYF
v_call: TRBV3-1/TRBV3-2; cdr3_aa: CASSPRRTANTGELFF
v_call: TRBV7-2; cdr3_aa: CASRIAGGRNEQFF
v_call: TRBV6-1; cdr3_aa: CASSGTVKPEYTGELFF
v_call: TRBV9; cdr3_aa: CASSPRLTGANYGYTF
v_call: TRBV4-1; cdr3_aa: CASSHGSEQFF
v_call: TRBV25-1; cdr3_aa: CASLNRWGHSEQFF
v_call: TRBV6-6; cdr3_aa: CASSPLWTEIAFKNIQYF
v_call: TRBV4-1; cdr3_aa: CASSQDRIATNYGYTF
v_call: TRBV19; cdr3_aa: CASSSRDSNEKLFF
v_call: TRBV2; cdr3_aa: CASIVENNSPLHF
v_call: TRBV7-2; cdr3_aa: CASSLDLGETQYF
v_call: TRBV19; cdr3_aa: CASSMGLAAQYF